This record covers a single TCR beta chain. Germline V CDR1 and CDR2: LGHNA, YSLEER. V lost 1 base and J lost 6, with 10 bases in between. The CDR3 runs 13 residues. This sample's treatment: roughly 19 received Ad26.COV2.S at low or high dose, single or two shots; roughly 5 received placebo; per-sample allocation not given. The samples were gathered on day 63 after the first injection of vaccine or placebo. Produced via immunoSEQ multiplex PCR; TCRdb's table is partial and in-frame only. The table records about 320,000 clones, 85% to 90% of them present only once. This sample was included in a study of Ad26.COV2.S vaccination and SARS-CoV-2 variants. Study-level information: Donor allocation was to the COV1001 Ad26.COV2.S trial arm.

V gene TRBV4-3 combines with J gene TRBJ2-7; D uncertain. This TCR came from a person between 18 and 60 years old who received the Ad26.COV2.S COVID-19 vaccine or a placebo. The sample here was peripheral blood, taken in a trial of Ad26.COV2.S vaccine versus placebo. CDR3 in amino acids: CASSQGVGFEQYF. In DNA form, the CDR3 reads TGCGCCAGCAGCCAAGGGGTGGGGTTCGAGCAGTACTTC.